Listed below are T cell receptor beta chains from one sample, sequenced in a study of metastatic and nonmetastatic thyroid tumors. Using MiXCR, TCRdb reanalyzed the PCR reads. Here the sample spans approximately 60,000 clones, 25% to 30% being singletons. Material: blood. All receptors derive from a female donor with papillary thyroid cancer or a benign thyroid nodule (not recorded which). Some clones in this sample may be carry-over from other donors' samples. Both conserved end residues are part of each CDR3.

j_call,v_call,cdr3_aa
TRBJ1-5,TRBV6-1,CASSRGGRQPQHF
TRBJ1-6,TRBV6-1,CASRRTGKGSPLHF
TRBJ1-1,TRBV7-2,CASSLVTAAEAFF
TRBJ2-1,TRBV25-1,CASSAAPGQGVPGGSYNEQFF
TRBJ2-3,TRBV12-3/TRBV12-4,CASSENDKSDTQYF
TRBJ1-2,TRBV6-1,CASPDGYGYTF
TRBJ1-2,TRBV29-1,CSVEDLGEGYTF
TRBJ1-2,TRBV7-2,CASSLGGTAYGYTF
TRBJ1-2,TRBV18,CASADRGHTLGYGYTF
TRBJ2-2,TRBV7-6,CASSLYQGLAGTNTGELFF
TRBJ2-7,TRBV6-5,CASSYSSSLAVNYEQYF
TRBJ2-3,TRBV27,CASSPDLDRTSTDTQYF
TRBJ1-5,TRBV12-3/TRBV12-4,CASTYSRVDQPQHF
TRBJ2-7,TRBV9,CASSPGGYEQYF
TRBJ2-1,TRBV11-1,CASSLVSKDIGEQFF
TRBJ2-1,TRBV5-6,CASSWTGKQFF
TRBJ2-1,TRBV6-4,CASSDGAGEYNEQFF
TRBJ2-1,TRBV3-1,CASSQVPGLPYEQFF
TRBJ2-5,TRBV10-3,CAPIGTSERVQETQYF
TRBJ1-1,TRBV20-1,CSATLAGGTEAFF
TRBJ2-7,TRBV20-1,CSAMSRDRGYEQYF
TRBJ1-1,TRBV2,CASTTHGTEAFF
TRBJ2-1,TRBV28,CASSPTSGGVEQFF
TRBJ2-1,TRBV6-1,CASRIDRGVGNEQFF
TRBJ2-2,TRBV7-3,CASSFARFGELFF
TRBJ1-2,TRBV28,CASSAKGKGYTF
TRBJ2-3,TRBV19,CASSFSGSTDTHYF
TRBJ1-1,TRBV6-1,CASRTSSYTEAFF
TRBJ1-2,TRBV5-1,CASSFYNGYTF
TRBJ1-2,TRBV4-1,CASSQIEGGSNYGYTF
TRBJ2-7,TRBV7-2,CASSLVTGGYEQYF
TRBJ1-1,TRBV18,CASSQHPSKGDTAFF
TRBJ2-7,TRBV28,CASTSTDSYEQYF
TRBJ1-4,TRBV4-3,CASSSNEKLFF
TRBJ2-3,TRBV5-1,CASSLPGTEQYF
TRBJ2-1,TRBV28,CASSWLAGADNEQFF
TRBJ1-6,TRBV28,CASTPPQSSYNSPLHF
TRBJ2-5,TRBV28,CASSNYRGETQYF
TRBJ2-1,TRBV2,CASSTGEDEQFF
TRBJ2-3,TRBV24-1,CATSYAGDFTDTQYF
TRBJ2-7,TRBV7-8,CASSLDDRVIYEQYF
TRBJ1-6,TRBV30,CAWSVVAVDNSPLHF
TRBJ2-2,TRBV28,CASISDSTGELFF
TRBJ1-5,TRBV2,CASSDPYQPQHF
TRBJ2-7,TRBV11-2,CASSSGTLFEQYF
TRBJ1-1,TRBV6-1,CASSQTGGKAEAFF
TRBJ2-7,TRBV29-1,CSGGTSGRSYEQYF